This paragraph reports one T cell receptor (beta chain). What it recognizes is unknown. As part of library construction, unique molecular identifiers were attached to individual cDNA molecules. TCRdb reprocessed the 5' RACE reads with MiXCR, giving one entry per CDR3 protein. The sample has 60,000 to 70,000 distinct CDR3 sequences, over 4.5% seen once. These data originate in a study of early T cells in non-severe SARS-CoV-2 infection. At the level of the study: Sequenced material consisted of bulk RNA (from unsorted whole blood), and chains were unpaired.

Study observations and caveats: Reliance on VDJdb matching favored anti-spike CD8 responses; private and CD4 specificities were missed.

Trimming pared 7 bases from V and 10 bases from J, leaving 19 bases between. The CDR3 contains 13 residues. Germline V gene data show CDR1 as WNHNN and CDR2 as SYGVQD (reference sequence). Sequences were derived from whole blood, sampled at baseline. The chain links TRBV10-1 to TRBJ1-1; D is undetermined. This sequence originates from an adult who was a healthcare worker with PCR-confirmed SARS-CoV-2 infection or an uninfected control (not recorded which). CDR3 in amino acids: CASTGDYGGRAFF. CDR3 nucleotides: TGCGCCAGCACCGGAGACTATGGTGGTCGAGCTTTCTTT.